This T cell receptor (beta chain) comes out of a study of cytomegalovirus exposure and HLA in healthy donors. 13 Jbeta primers and 60 Vbeta primers were used for the PCR. Some clones are missing from TCRdb's copy, which holds only in-frame ones; the method was immunoSEQ multiplex PCR. The sample has about 120,000 clones; about 80% are singletons. A note on this clone: Antigen specificity is unknown.

In germline, CDR1 is LNHDA, CDR2 SQIVND (reference sequence). CDR3 size: 16 residues. Deletions cut 6 bases from V and 3 bases from J, with 20 bases between. Broader study findings: Researchers reported that a few CMV-associated chains were confirmed in vitro as CMV antigen-specific. It was taken for granted in presence/absence analyses that sequencing depth across donors was roughly uniform. With further analysis later on, most CMV-associated TCR beta chains appeared HLA-restricted. More than 150 TCR beta chains were listed as cytomegalovirus-associated.

The sample taken for sequencing was PBMCs. This sequence originates from a male donor in good health and CMV-seronegative. V gene TRBV19 combines with J gene TRBJ1-2; maybe TRBD1 (6 bases). CDR3 protein: CASSPRGGRGHYGYTF. DNA for the CDR3: TGTGCCAGTAGCCCTAGGGGCGGCAGGGGACACTATGGCTACACCTTC.